A selection of T cell receptor beta chains follows, all from one sample in a study of T cells in Graves' hyperthyroidism and ophthalmopathy. MiXCR, applied by TCRdb to the multiplex PCR reads, yields one record per CDR3 protein. The profile shows about 710,000 distinct CDR3 sequences, approximately 16% of them singletons. Sample: blood. Receptor source: a man between 18 and 29 years old with Graves' hyperthyroidism. CDR3s include the opening cysteine and the closing phenylalanine or tryptophan. The order of the fields is clone size, J gene, D gene, V gene, CDR3 length, CDR3 DNA, CDR3 protein. A D gene is named only where the DNA matches it firmly. Clone size is not always given. Where it is, it says once, few, many or a class for expanded clones.

>.|TRBJ2-7|TRBD2|TRBV5-5|15
TGTGCCAGCAGCGATGTAGCGGGGGGGGTCTACGAGCAGTACTTC
CASSDVAGGVYEQYF
>few|TRBJ2-7|.|TRBV20-1|13
TGCAGTGCTAGAAATAGGGGGTCCGTCGAGCAGTACTTC
CSARNRGSVEQYF
>.|TRBJ2-1|.|TRBV7-6|17
TGTGCCAGCAGCTTAACCTCTCCAGCCGGCCTCCACAATGAGCAGTTCTTC
CASSLTSPAGLHNEQFF
>few|TRBJ2-7|TRBD2|TRBV20-1|14
TGCAGTGCTATCCTAGCGGCACGCTCCTACGAGCAGTACTTC
CSAILAARSYEQYF
>few|TRBJ2-1|.|TRBV2|13
TGTGCCAGCACTTTTGGGATTAACAATGAGCAGTTCTTC
CASTFGINNEQFF
>.|TRBJ2-1|TRBD2|TRBV27|15
TGTGCCAGCAAACCCGGGACTAGCGGTCTGGGGGAGCAGTTCTTC
CASKPGTSGLGEQFF
>.|TRBJ1-5|.|TRBV4-3|16
TGCGCCAGCAGCCAGGACTATAAAGGAGCGAATCAGCCCCAGCATTTT
CASSQDYKGANQPQHF
>many|TRBJ1-1|.|TRBV28|15
TGTGCCAGCAAGAGTCCGGCCCAGCGGCTGACTGAAGCTTTCTTT
CASKSPAQRLTEAFF
>many|TRBJ1-1|.|TRBV12-3/TRBV12-4|13
TGTGCCAGCAGTTTTCTGACGGACACTGAAGCTTTCTTT
CASSFLTDTEAFF
>.|TRBJ2-5|.|TRBV20-1|13
TGCAGCGCCCCGTCGTGGGGGCAAGAGACCCAGTACTTC
CSAPSWGQETQYF
>many|TRBJ1-5|TRBD1|TRBV27|18
TGTGCCAGCAGTCCGCGGACAGGGGGCGGATATAGCAATCAGCCCCAGCATTTT
CASSPRTGGGYSNQPQHF
>few|TRBJ2-5|.|TRBV7-8|13
TGTGCCAGCAGCTTCACCGAAACAGGGACGAAGTACTTC
CASSFTETGTKYF
>many|TRBJ2-7|.|TRBV28|13
TGTGCCAGCAGTTTCAGGGAATTCTACGAGCAGTACTTC
CASSFREFYEQYF
>many|TRBJ1-5|.|TRBV2|13
TGTGCCAGCAGTGATGGAGGGAATCAGCCCCAGCATTTT
CASSDGGNQPQHF
>.|TRBJ2-3|.|TRBV5-5|14
TGTGCCAGCAGCTTGATAGTTAGCACAGATACGCAGTATTTT
CASSLIVSTDTQYF
>.|TRBJ2-3|.|TRBV24-1|12
TGTGCCACCAGTGATTCAGCGGATACGCAGTATTTT
CATSDSADTQYF
>.|TRBJ2-1|.|TRBV27|16
TGTGCCAGCAGTTTATCACGGGGGCCCAGTCACAATGAGCAGTTCTTC
CASSLSRGPSHNEQFF
>.|TRBJ2-6|.|TRBV6-2/TRBV6-3|15
TGTGCCAGCAGTCCGGGGGCCCCTGGGGCCAACGTCCTGACTTTC
CASSPGAPGANVLTF
>.|TRBJ2-7|TRBD2|TRBV12-3/TRBV12-4|15
TGTGCCAGCAGTTTTCGCTCAGCGGGAGACTACGAGCAGTACTTC
CASSFRSAGDYEQYF
>.|TRBJ2-3|TRBD2|TRBV6-5|19
TGTGCCAGCAGTTACGCGACGCGACGTACTAGCGGTTCCACAGATACGCAGTATTTT
CASSYATRRTSGSTDTQYF
>few|TRBJ2-5|TRBD2|TRBV6-1|15
TGTGCCAGCAGTAGAGCGGGGCGGGGCGCAGAGACCCAGTACTTC
CASSRAGRGAETQYF
>few|TRBJ2-2|TRBD2|TRBV11-2|15
TGTGCCAGCAGCATGACTAGCGCGGACACCGGGGAGCTGTTTTTT
CASSMTSADTGELFF
>many|TRBJ2-2|.|TRBV30|13
TGTGCCTGGAGTGTAATGGGCACCGGGGAGCTGTTTTTT
CAWSVMGTGELFF
>.|TRBJ2-7|.|TRBV20-1|13
TGCAGTGCTAGAGATAGGACAGTTGACGAGCAGTACTTC
CSARDRTVDEQYF
>.|TRBJ1-1|TRBD1|TRBV15|14
TGTGCCACCAGCAGAGGGACAGGGGCCGGTGAAGCTTTCTTT
CATSRGTGAGEAFF
>few|TRBJ2-2|.|TRBV19|16
TGTGCCAGTGCGCCTTTGGGGGGCCTGAACACCGGGGAGCTGTTTTTT
CASAPLGGLNTGELFF
>few|TRBJ2-2|.|TRBV3-1|16
TGTGCCAGCAGCCAATCGACAGGACGGGGGGCCGGGGAGCTGTTTTTT
CASSQSTGRGAGELFF
>many|TRBJ2-3|TRBD2|TRBV6-1|16
TGTGCCAGCAGCCCTAGGACTAGCCCAAGGGCAGATACGCAGTATTTT
CASSPRTSPRADTQYF
>many|TRBJ2-2|.|TRBV5-1|14
TGTGCCAGCAGTTTCCAGGGGAACACCGGGGAGCTGTTTTTT
CASSFQGNTGELFF
>.|TRBJ2-7|.|TRBV20-1|13
TGCAGTGCTAGTCCGGGACTCTCCTACGAGCAGTACTTC
CSASPGLSYEQYF
>many|TRBJ2-2|.|TRBV7-2|14
TGTGCCAGCAGCTTGAGACAAAGCACCGGGGAGCTGTTTTTT
CASSLRQSTGELFF
>many|TRBJ2-1|TRBD2|TRBV7-9|17
TGTGCCAGCAGCTTCTCTTCGCGGGAGGGTCTCTACAATGAGCAGTTCTTC
CASSFSSREGLYNEQFF
>.|TRBJ1-2|TRBD1|TRBV11-2|15
TGTGCCAGCAGCTTAACCCGACAGGGCCTCTATGGCTACACCTTC
CASSLTRQGLYGYTF
>many|TRBJ1-1|.|TRBV30|13
TGTGCCTGGAGTAGAAAGACCAACACTGAAGCTTTCTTT
CAWSRKTNTEAFF
>many|TRBJ2-7|TRBD1|TRBV25-1|13
TGTGCCAGCAGTGATCCAGACAGGGACGAGCAGTACTTC
CASSDPDRDEQYF
>.|TRBJ1-6|.|TRBV28|14
TGTGCCAGCGGCGGGGGGACTCGAGATTCACCCCTCCACTTT
CASGGGTRDSPLHF
>few|TRBJ2-1|.|TRBV6-2/TRBV6-3|15
TGTGCCAGCAGTGTGCGGGGAATCGGAGGGAATGAGCAGTTCTTC
CASSVRGIGGNEQFF
>few|TRBJ2-3|TRBD1|TRBV5-6|10
TGTGCCAGAACCCACAGGGGGCAGTATTTT
CARTHRGQYF
>.|TRBJ2-3|.|TRBV24-1|12
TGTGCCACCAGTGATTTAGGAGATACGCAGTATTTT
CATSDLGDTQYF
>many|TRBJ1-2|.|TRBV12-3/TRBV12-4|13
TGTGCCAGCAGTGTACAGGGACAAGCCGGCTACACCTTC
CASSVQGQAGYTF
>once|TRBJ1-6|.|TRBV12-3/TRBV12-4|12
TGTGCCAGCAGTTTCGGTAATTCACCCTTCCACTTT
CASSFGNSPFHF
>.|TRBJ1-4|.|TRBV4-1|15
TGCGCCAGCAGCCACGGGGGATCAACTAATGAAAAACTGTTTTTT
CASSHGGSTNEKLFF
>.|TRBJ1-2|.|TRBV5-1|14
TGCGCCAGCAGGCCCTCGGGACGGAACTATGGCTACACCTTC
CASRPSGRNYGYTF
>.|TRBJ2-1|TRBD2|TRBV9|17
TGTGCCAGCAGCCCCCGAGGCGGGAGCGGGGGGTTGTTTCAGCAGTTCTTC
CASSPRGGSGGLFQQFF
>many|TRBJ1-2|.|TRBV2|12
TGTGCCAGCAGTGAAGCGCTTGGCGGCTACACCTTC
CASSEALGGYTF
>many|TRBJ2-1|.|TRBV5-1|13
TGCGCCAGTCATTCAGGGGTAGCGAGTGAGCAGTTCTTC
CASHSGVASEQFF
>.|TRBJ2-5|TRBD2|TRBV19|14
TGTGCCAGCCGAGGCGTGACTAGCGGGAAGGCCCAGTACTTC
CASRGVTSGKAQYF
>.|TRBJ2-2|TRBD2|TRBV20-1|15
TGCAGTGCTAGAGTGGCGGGAGGCAACACCGGGGAGCTGTTTTTT
CSARVAGGNTGELFF
>.|TRBJ2-5|.|TRBV19|15
TGTGCCAGTAGTACGTCGAGACAGTCCCAAGAGACCCAGTACTTC
CASSTSRQSQETQYF
>many|TRBJ2-1|.|TRBV12-3/TRBV12-4|16
TGTGCCAGCAGTTCATCCCAGGAAAGCTCCTACAATGAGCAGTTCTTC
CASSSSQESSYNEQFF
>many|TRBJ2-7|TRBD1|TRBV19|12
TGTGCCAGCAGGGACAGATACTACGAGCAGTACTTC
CASRDRYYEQYF
>few|TRBJ2-7|.|TRBV6-5|16
TGTGCCAGCAGTTACAAGGCTAGCGTGAGCTCCTACGAGCAGTACTTC
CASSYKASVSSYEQYF
>many|TRBJ2-4|TRBD1|TRBV2|14
TGTGCCAGCAGTCCGGACAGGGCCGAGGTCATTCAGTACTTC
CASSPDRAEVIQYF
>few|TRBJ1-4|.|TRBV20-1|16
TGCAGTGCTCTGGACAGCCAGGAGTGGGTTAATGAAAAACTGTTTTTT
CSALDSQEWVNEKLFF
>.|TRBJ1-2|.|TRBV29-1|16
TGCAGCGTTTGCATAGATGGGACGGGAATTCGGTATGGCTACACCTTC
CSVCIDGTGIRYGYTF